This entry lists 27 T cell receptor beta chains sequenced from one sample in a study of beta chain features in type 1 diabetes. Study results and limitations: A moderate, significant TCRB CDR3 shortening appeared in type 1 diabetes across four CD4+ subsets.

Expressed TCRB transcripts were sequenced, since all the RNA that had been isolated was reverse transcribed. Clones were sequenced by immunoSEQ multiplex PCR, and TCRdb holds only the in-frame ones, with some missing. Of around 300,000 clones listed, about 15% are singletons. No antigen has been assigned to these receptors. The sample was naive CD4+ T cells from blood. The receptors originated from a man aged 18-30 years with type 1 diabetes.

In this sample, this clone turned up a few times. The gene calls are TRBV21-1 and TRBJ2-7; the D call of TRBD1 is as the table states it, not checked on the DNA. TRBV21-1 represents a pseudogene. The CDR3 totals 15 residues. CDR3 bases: TGTGCCAGCAGCAAAGCGACAGGGACGAACTACGAGCAGTACTTC. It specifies CASSKATGTNYEQYF.

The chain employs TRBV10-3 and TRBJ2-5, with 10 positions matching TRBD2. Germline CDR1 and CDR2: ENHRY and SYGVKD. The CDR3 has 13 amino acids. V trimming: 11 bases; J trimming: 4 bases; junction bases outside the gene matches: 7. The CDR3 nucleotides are TGTGCCGTCAAACTAGCGGGGACAGAGACCCAGTACTTC. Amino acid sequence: CAVKLAGTETQYF.

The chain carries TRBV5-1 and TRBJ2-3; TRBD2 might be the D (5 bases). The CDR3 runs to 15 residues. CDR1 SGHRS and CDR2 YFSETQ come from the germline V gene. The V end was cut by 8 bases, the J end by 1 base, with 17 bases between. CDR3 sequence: CASSRVEARTDTQYF. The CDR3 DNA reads TGCGCCAGTAGCCGGGTGGAGGCCCGCACAGATACGCAGTATTTT. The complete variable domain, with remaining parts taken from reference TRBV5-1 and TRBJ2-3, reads KAGVTQTPRYLIKTRGQQVTLSCSPISGHRSVSWYQQTPGQGLQFLFEYFSETQRNKGNFPGRFSGRQFSNSRSEMNVSTLELGDSALYLCASSRVEARTDTQYFGPGTRLTVL.

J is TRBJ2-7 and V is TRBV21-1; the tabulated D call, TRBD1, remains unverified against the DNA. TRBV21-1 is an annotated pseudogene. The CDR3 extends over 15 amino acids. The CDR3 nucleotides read TGTGCCAGCAGCTCACGGACAGGGGGCATCTACGAGCAGTACTTC. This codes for CASSSRTGGIYEQYF.

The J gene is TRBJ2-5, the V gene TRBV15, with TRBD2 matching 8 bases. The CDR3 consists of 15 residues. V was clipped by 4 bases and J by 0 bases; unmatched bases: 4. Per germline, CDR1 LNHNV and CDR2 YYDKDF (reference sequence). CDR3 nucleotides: TGTGCCACCAGCAACGGCGGGAGGAACCAAGAGACCCAGTACTTC. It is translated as CATSNGGRNQETQYF.

CDR3 sequence: CSVERETTDTQYF. CDR3 nucleotides: TGCAGCGTTGAGCGGGAGACCACAGATACGCAGTATTTT. The chain carries TRBV29-1 and TRBJ2-3, with 7 bases matching TRBD2. Losses at the gene ends were 3 bases for V and 2 bases for J; bases not matched to a gene: 2. Per germline, CDR1 SQVTM and CDR2 ANQGSEA. CDR3 size: 13 residues.

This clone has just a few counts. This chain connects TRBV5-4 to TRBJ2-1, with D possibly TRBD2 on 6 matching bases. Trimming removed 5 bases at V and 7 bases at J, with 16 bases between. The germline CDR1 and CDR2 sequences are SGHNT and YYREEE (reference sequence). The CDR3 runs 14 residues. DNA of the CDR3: TGTGCCAGCAGTACGGGAGTGGGGAAGAATGAGCAGTTCTTC. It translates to CASSTGVGKNEQFF.

CDR3 sequence: CSAAGAGELFF. The CDR3 bases are TGCAGTGCGGCGGGGGCCGGGGAGCTGTTTTTT. The chain combines TRBV20-1 with TRBJ2-2; 7 bases are a match to TRBD2. This CDR3 is 11 amino acids long. V trimming: 6 bases; J trimming: 6 bases; junction bases outside the gene matches: 1. Germline CDR1 DFQATT, CDR2 SNEGSKA (reference sequence).

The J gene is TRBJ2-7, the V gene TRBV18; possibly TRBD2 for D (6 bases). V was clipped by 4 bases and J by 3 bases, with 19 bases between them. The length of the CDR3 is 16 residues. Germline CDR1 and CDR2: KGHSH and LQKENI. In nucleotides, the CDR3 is TGTGCCAGCTCACTCTCTCTGACTAGTCCCATCTACGAGCAGTACTTC. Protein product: CASSLSLTSPIYEQYF.

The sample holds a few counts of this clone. The CDR3 DNA follows: TGTGCCAGCAGCTTTCCTAGCGGGGATGAGACCCAGTACTTC. It encodes CASSFPSGDETQYF. The rearrangement links TRBV7-2 to TRBJ2-5, with 9 bases lining up with TRBD2. With V trimmed by 3 bases and J by 5 bases, 4 bases remained unmatched. This CDR3 contains 14 residues. Germline CDR1 reads SGHTA; CDR2 reads FQGNSA. Supplemented by reference TRBV7-2 and TRBJ2-5, the full variable domain reads GAGVSQSPSNKVTEKGKDVELRCDPISGHTALYWYRQSLGQGLEFLIYFQGNSAPDKSGLPSDRFSAERTGGSVSTLTIQRTQQEDSAVYLCASSFPSGDETQYFGPGTRLLVL.

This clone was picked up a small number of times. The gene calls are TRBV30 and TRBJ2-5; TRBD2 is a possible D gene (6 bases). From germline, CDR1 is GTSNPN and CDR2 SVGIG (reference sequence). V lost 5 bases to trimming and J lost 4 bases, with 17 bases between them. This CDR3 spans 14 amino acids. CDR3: CAWQYISGVETQYF. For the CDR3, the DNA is TGTGCCTGGCAATATATTAGCGGAGTAGAGACCCAGTACTTC. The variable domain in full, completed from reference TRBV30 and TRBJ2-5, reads SQTIHQWPATLVQPVGSPLSLECTVEGTSNPNLYWYRQAAGRGLQLLFYSVGIGQISSEVPQNLSASRPQDRQFILSSKKLLLSDSGFYLCAWQYISGVETQYFGPGTRLLVL.

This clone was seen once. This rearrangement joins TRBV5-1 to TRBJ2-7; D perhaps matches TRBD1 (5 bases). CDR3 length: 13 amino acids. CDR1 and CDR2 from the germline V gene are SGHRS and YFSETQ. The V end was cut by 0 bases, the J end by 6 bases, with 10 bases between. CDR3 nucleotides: TGCGCCAGCAGCTTGGGTCAGGGCCGCGAGCAGTACTTC. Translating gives CASSLGQGREQYF. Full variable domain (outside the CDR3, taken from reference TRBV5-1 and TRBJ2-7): KAGVTQTPRYLIKTRGQQVTLSCSPISGHRSVSWYQQTPGQGLQFLFEYFSETQRNKGNFPGRFSGRQFSNSRSEMNVSTLELGDSALYLCASSLGQGREQYFGPGTRLTVT.

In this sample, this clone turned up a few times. The CDR3 here is CASSLGTSGSFVHEQYF. The CDR3 DNA follows: TGCGCCAGCAGCCTCGGGACTAGCGGGAGTTTCGTCCACGAGCAGTACTTC. The V and J genes are TRBV5-1 and TRBJ2-7, with 14 bases aligning to TRBD2. This CDR3 comprises 17 residues. V trimming: 4 bases; J trimming: 5 bases; junction bases outside the gene matches: 11. The germline gives CDR1 SGHRS, CDR2 YFSETQ.

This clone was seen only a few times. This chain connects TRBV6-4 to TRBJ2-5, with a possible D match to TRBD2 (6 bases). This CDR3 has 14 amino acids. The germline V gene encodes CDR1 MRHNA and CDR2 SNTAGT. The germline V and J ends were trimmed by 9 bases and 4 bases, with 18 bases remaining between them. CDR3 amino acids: CASNYCGVGETQYF. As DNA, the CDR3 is TGTGCCAGTAACTACTGCGGGGTAGGAGAGACCCAGTACTTC.

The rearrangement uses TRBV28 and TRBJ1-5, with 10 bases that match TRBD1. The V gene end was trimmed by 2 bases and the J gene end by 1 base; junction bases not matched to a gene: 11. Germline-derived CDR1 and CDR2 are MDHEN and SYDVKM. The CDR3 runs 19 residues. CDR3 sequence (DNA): TGTGCCAGCAGTTTACGGGACAGGGGCTACCGCATGAGCAATCAGCCCCAGCATTTT. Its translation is CASSLRDRGYRMSNQPQHF.

CDR3 amino acids: CASSLGLQGTTEAFF. CDR3 coding DNA: TGTGCCAGCAGCTTGGGGCTGCAGGGGACGACTGAAGCTTTCTTT. The rearrangement joins TRBV5-6 to TRBJ1-1; maybe TRBD1 (6 bases). The V and J ends lost 0 bases and 5 bases respectively, with 14 bases between them. The CDR3 spans 15 residues. Germline loops: CDR1 SGHDT, CDR2 YYEEEE.

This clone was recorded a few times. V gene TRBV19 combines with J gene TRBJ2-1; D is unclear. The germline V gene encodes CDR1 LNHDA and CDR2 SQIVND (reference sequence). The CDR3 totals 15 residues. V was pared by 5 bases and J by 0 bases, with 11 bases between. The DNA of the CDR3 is TGTGCCAGTAGTCCCTCTACCCGCTCCTACAATGAGCAGTTCTTC. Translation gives CASSPSTRSYNEQFF.

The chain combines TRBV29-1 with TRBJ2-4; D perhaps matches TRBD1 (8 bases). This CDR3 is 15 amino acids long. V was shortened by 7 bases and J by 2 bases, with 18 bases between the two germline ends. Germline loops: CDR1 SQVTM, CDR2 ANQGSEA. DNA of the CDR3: TGCAGCGCCCTCGGACAGGGAGGGACCAAAAACATTCAGTACTTC. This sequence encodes CSALGQGGTKNIQYF. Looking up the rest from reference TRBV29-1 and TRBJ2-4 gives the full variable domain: SAVISQKPSRDICQRGTSLTIQCQVDSQVTMMFWYRQQPGQSLTLIATANQGSEATYESGFVIDKFPISRPNLTFSTLTVSNMSPEDSSIYLCSALGQGGTKNIQYFGAGTRLSVL.

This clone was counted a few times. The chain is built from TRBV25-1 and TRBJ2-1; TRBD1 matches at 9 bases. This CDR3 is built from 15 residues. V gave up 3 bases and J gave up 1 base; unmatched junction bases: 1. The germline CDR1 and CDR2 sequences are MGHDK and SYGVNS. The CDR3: CASSEGQGSYNEQFF. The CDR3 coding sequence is TGTGCCAGCAGTGAGGGACAGGGTTCCTACAATGAGCAGTTCTTC.

The CDR3 coding sequence is TGTGCCAGCAGCTTAGAACAGTCACGGCAGTACTTC. Protein product: CASSLEQSRQYF. The V gene is TRBV7-9, the J gene TRBJ2-7; D uncertain. Germline V gene data show CDR1 as SEHNR and CDR2 as FQNEAQ (reference sequence). The germline V and J ends were trimmed by 1 base and 9 bases, with 10 bases remaining between them. CDR3 length equals 12 residues.

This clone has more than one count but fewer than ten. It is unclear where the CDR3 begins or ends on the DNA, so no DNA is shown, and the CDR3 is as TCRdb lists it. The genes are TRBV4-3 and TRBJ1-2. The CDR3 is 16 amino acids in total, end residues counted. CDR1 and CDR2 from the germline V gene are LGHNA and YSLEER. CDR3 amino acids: CASSQLRARDYYGYTF.

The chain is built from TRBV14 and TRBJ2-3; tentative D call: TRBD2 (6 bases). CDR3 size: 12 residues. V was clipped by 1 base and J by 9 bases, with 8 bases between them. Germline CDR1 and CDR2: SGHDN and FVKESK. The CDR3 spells CASSQGRGTQYF. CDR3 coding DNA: TGTGCCAGCAGCCAAGGGCGGGGCACGCAGTATTTT.

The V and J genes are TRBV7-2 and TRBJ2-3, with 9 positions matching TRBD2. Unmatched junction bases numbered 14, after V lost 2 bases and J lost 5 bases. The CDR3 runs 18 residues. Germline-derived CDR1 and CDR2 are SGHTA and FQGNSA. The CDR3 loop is CASSLRVPAGGLRDTQYF. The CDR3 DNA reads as TGTGCCAGCAGCTTACGAGTCCCAGCGGGGGGTCTCAGAGATACGCAGTATTTT.

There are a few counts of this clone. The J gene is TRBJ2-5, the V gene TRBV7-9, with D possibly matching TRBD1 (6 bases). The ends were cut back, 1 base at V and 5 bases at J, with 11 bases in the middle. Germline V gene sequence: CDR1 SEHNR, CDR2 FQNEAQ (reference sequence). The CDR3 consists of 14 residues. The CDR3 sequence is CASSLEGVPETQYF. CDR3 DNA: TGTGCCAGCAGCTTAGAGGGGGTGCCGGAGACCCAGTACTTC.

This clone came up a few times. CDR3 loop: CASSLRSAHPGYNEQFF. CDR3 coding DNA: TGTGCCAGCAGTTTACGGAGTGCCCATCCTGGTTACAATGAGCAGTTCTTC. The chain combines TRBV14 with TRBJ2-1; D remains unclear. V was clipped by 6 bases and J by 4 bases, with 22 bases between them. Germline V gene sequence: CDR1 SGHDN, CDR2 FVKESK. The CDR3 covers 17 residues.

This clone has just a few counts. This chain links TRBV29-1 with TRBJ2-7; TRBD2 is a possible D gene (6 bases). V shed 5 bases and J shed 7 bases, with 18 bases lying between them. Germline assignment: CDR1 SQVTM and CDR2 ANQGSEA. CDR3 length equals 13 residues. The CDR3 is CSVRFQGGGEQYF. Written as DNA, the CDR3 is TGCAGCGTTAGGTTCCAGGGAGGCGGGGAGCAGTACTTC.

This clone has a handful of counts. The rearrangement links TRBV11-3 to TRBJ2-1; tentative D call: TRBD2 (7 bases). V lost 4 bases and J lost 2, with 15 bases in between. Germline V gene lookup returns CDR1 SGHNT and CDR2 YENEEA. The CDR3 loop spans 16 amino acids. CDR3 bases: TGTGCCAGCAGCTCAAGACGGGGGGCAACCTACAATGAGCAGTTCTTC. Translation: CASSSRRGATYNEQFF.